The rows below give T cell receptor beta chains drawn from one sample of a study of blood T cell repertoires in COVID-19. Sequenced by immunoSEQ multiplex PCR; TCRdb stores in-frame clones only, minus some. The sample has approximately 150,000 clones, approximately 81% seen once. Specimen: PBMCs or T cells enriched from blood (not recorded which). These receptors all come from a woman aged 45-59 years who had recovered from COVID-19. The CDR3 runs from the conserved cysteine through the conserved F or W. A D gene is named only where the DNA matches it firmly. A clone size is listed for some rows: how often the clone was seen (once, few, many), or a class if it is expanded.

CDR3aa: CASRLGASGNNEQFF; CDR3nt: TGTGCCAGCAGATTGGGGGCTAGCGGGAACAATGAGCAGTTCTTC; abundance: once; d_gene: TRBD2; v_gene: TRBV6-5; j_gene: TRBJ2-1
CDR3aa: CASSLAANEQFF; CDR3nt: TGCGCCAGCAGCTTGGCCGCGAATGAGCAGTTCTTC; abundance: NA; d_gene: NA; v_gene: TRBV5-1; j_gene: TRBJ2-1
CDR3aa: CASSPQGSSDTQYF; CDR3nt: TGCGCCAGCAGCCCCCAGGGGTCGTCAGATACGCAGTATTTT; abundance: NA; d_gene: NA; v_gene: TRBV5-1; j_gene: TRBJ2-3
CDR3aa: CASQRLLNTEAFF; CDR3nt: TGTGCCAGCCAGCGACTCCTGAACACTGAAGCTTTCTTT; abundance: NA; d_gene: NA; v_gene: TRBV7-6; j_gene: TRBJ1-1
CDR3aa: CASSLNRDSLETQYF; CDR3nt: TGTGCCAGCAGCCTTAACCGGGACTCCCTTGAGACCCAGTACTTC; abundance: NA; d_gene: NA; v_gene: TRBV11-2; j_gene: TRBJ2-5
CDR3aa: CASRSGQGETGELFF; CDR3nt: TGTGCCAGCAGGTCAGGACAGGGAGAAACCGGGGAGCTGTTTTTT; abundance: NA; d_gene: TRBD1; v_gene: TRBV7-9; j_gene: TRBJ2-2
CDR3aa: CASSLAGGFETQYF; CDR3nt: TGTGCCAGCAGCTTAGCCGGCGGCTTCGAGACCCAGTACTTC; abundance: NA; d_gene: NA; v_gene: TRBV7-9; j_gene: TRBJ2-5
CDR3aa: CASSLNVLGTRGETQYF; CDR3nt: TGTGCCAGCAGCTTGAATGTGTTAGGGACTAGGGGAGAGACCCAGTACTTC; abundance: NA; d_gene: TRBD2; v_gene: TRBV5-4; j_gene: TRBJ2-5
CDR3aa: CASSSRQAGNTIYF; CDR3nt: TGCGCCAGCAGCTCCCGACAAGCTGGAAACACCATATATTTT; abundance: NA; d_gene: NA; v_gene: TRBV5-1; j_gene: TRBJ1-3
CDR3aa: CASSSGTGRNQPQHF; CDR3nt: TGTGCCAGTAGTTCCGGGACAGGGCGGAATCAGCCCCAGCATTTT; abundance: NA; d_gene: TRBD1; v_gene: TRBV19; j_gene: TRBJ1-5
CDR3aa: CAISDFDRDNSPLHF; CDR3nt: TGTGCCATCAGTGATTTCGACAGGGACAATTCACCCCTCCACTTT; abundance: NA; d_gene: TRBD1; v_gene: TRBV10-3; j_gene: TRBJ1-6
CDR3aa: CSVVGSGSYEQYF; CDR3nt: TGCAGCGTTGTCGGTAGCGGATCCTACGAGCAGTACTTC; abundance: NA; d_gene: NA; v_gene: TRBV29-1; j_gene: TRBJ2-7
CDR3aa: CATSGSSGTVYEQYF; CDR3nt: TGTGCCACCAGTGGCTCGTCCGGGACAGTTTACGAGCAGTACTTC; abundance: NA; d_gene: TRBD1; v_gene: TRBV24-1; j_gene: TRBJ2-7
CDR3aa: CASSRGQHNSPLHF; CDR3nt: TGTGCCAGCTCCCGTGGGCAGCATAATTCACCCCTCCACTTT; abundance: NA; d_gene: NA; v_gene: TRBV27; j_gene: TRBJ1-6
CDR3aa: CASSKIGQGNTEAFF; CDR3nt: TGTGCCAGTAGTAAGATCGGACAGGGGAACACTGAAGCTTTCTTT; abundance: NA; d_gene: TRBD1; v_gene: TRBV19; j_gene: TRBJ1-1
CDR3aa: CASSVAGIYQETQYF; CDR3nt: TGTGCCAGCAGCGTAGCGGGGATATACCAAGAGACCCAGTACTTC; abundance: NA; d_gene: NA; v_gene: TRBV9; j_gene: TRBJ2-5
CDR3aa: CASSQDRGRWTEAFF; CDR3nt: TGTGCCAGCAGCCAAGACAGGGGGAGGTGGACTGAAGCTTTCTTT; abundance: few; d_gene: TRBD1; v_gene: TRBV5-4; j_gene: TRBJ1-1
CDR3aa: CASSPGGPAYNSPLHF; CDR3nt: TGTGCCAGCAGCCCAGGGGGTCCTGCCTATAATTCACCCCTCCACTTT; abundance: NA; d_gene: TRBD1; v_gene: TRBV9; j_gene: TRBJ1-6
CDR3aa: CAISRDINYGYTF; CDR3nt: TGTGCCATCAGCAGGGACATTAACTATGGCTACACCTTC; abundance: once; d_gene: NA; v_gene: TRBV10-3; j_gene: TRBJ1-2
CDR3aa: CASSQAGVGTPTDTQYF; CDR3nt: TGCGCCAGCAGCCAAGCAGGGGTAGGGACACCCACAGATACGCAGTATTTT; abundance: NA; d_gene: NA; v_gene: TRBV4-3; j_gene: TRBJ2-3
CDR3aa: CASSRSRTMDEKLFF; CDR3nt: TGTGCCAGCTCACGGTCAAGGACTATGGATGAAAAACTGTTTTTT; abundance: NA; d_gene: NA; v_gene: TRBV18; j_gene: TRBJ1-4
CDR3aa: CASSLGAPGQNTEAFF; CDR3nt: TGTGCCAGCAGCTTGGGAGCCCCGGGACAGAACACTGAAGCTTTCTTT; abundance: NA; d_gene: NA; v_gene: TRBV5-4; j_gene: TRBJ1-1
CDR3aa: CASSSMDRVNEQYF; CDR3nt: TGTGCCAGCAGCTCAATGGACAGGGTCAACGAGCAGTACTTC; abundance: NA; d_gene: TRBD1; v_gene: TRBV7-2; j_gene: TRBJ2-7
CDR3aa: CASSLSGVNTEAFF; CDR3nt: TGCGCCAGCAGCTTGTCCGGGGTGAACACTGAAGCTTTCTTT; abundance: NA; d_gene: NA; v_gene: TRBV5-1; j_gene: TRBJ1-1
CDR3aa: CASSYDGTGGYTF; CDR3nt: TGTGCCAGCAGTTACGACGGCACCGGGGGCTACACCTTC; abundance: NA; d_gene: NA; v_gene: TRBV6-2/TRBV6-3; j_gene: TRBJ1-2
CDR3aa: CASSPKFRGGLTDTQYF; CDR3nt: TGTGCCAGCAGCCCTAAGTTTCGCGGGGGACTCACAGATACGCAGTATTTT; abundance: few; d_gene: TRBD2; v_gene: TRBV7-9; j_gene: TRBJ2-3
CDR3aa: CASSLAGAPLGQYF; CDR3nt: TGTGCCAGCAGTTTAGCGGGAGCCCCTCTTGGGCAGTACTTC; abundance: many; d_gene: TRBD2; v_gene: TRBV27; j_gene: TRBJ2-7
CDR3aa: CASSHTSGRLSYEQYF; CDR3nt: TGTGCCAGCAGCCACACTAGCGGGAGGCTATCCTACGAGCAGTACTTC; abundance: NA; d_gene: TRBD2; v_gene: TRBV3-1/TRBV3-2; j_gene: TRBJ2-7
CDR3aa: CASSLPGTNTGELFF; CDR3nt: TGTGCCAGCAGCTTGCCGGGGACGAACACCGGGGAGCTGTTTTTT; abundance: many; d_gene: NA; v_gene: TRBV5-4; j_gene: TRBJ2-2
CDR3aa: CASSFGGDSTDTQYF; CDR3nt: TGTGCCAGCAGCTTTGGAGGGGACAGCACAGATACGCAGTATTTT; abundance: NA; d_gene: NA; v_gene: TRBV9; j_gene: TRBJ2-3
CDR3aa: CASSERQGSINEQFF; CDR3nt: TGTGCCAGCTCAGAACGACAGGGTTCGATCAATGAGCAGTTCTTC; abundance: NA; d_gene: TRBD1; v_gene: TRBV18; j_gene: TRBJ2-1
CDR3aa: CASSLEGVYEQYF; CDR3nt: TGTGCCAGCAGCTTGGAAGGGGTGTACGAGCAGTACTTC; abundance: NA; d_gene: NA; v_gene: TRBV5-4; j_gene: TRBJ2-7
CDR3aa: CASSSRGSPLHF; CDR3nt: TGTGCCAGCAGTTCCCGGGGATCACCCCTCCACTTT; abundance: NA; d_gene: NA; v_gene: TRBV12-3/TRBV12-4; j_gene: TRBJ1-6
CDR3aa: CASSLWDRLYEQYF; CDR3nt: TGTGCCAGCAGTTTATGGGACAGGCTCTACGAGCAGTACTTC; abundance: NA; d_gene: TRBD1; v_gene: TRBV28; j_gene: TRBJ2-7
CDR3aa: CASSPPSGTGDYEQYF; CDR3nt: TGTGCCAGCTCACCACCGTCCGGGACAGGAGACTACGAGCAGTACTTC; abundance: NA; d_gene: TRBD1; v_gene: TRBV18; j_gene: TRBJ2-7
CDR3aa: CASSFGSNYGYTF; CDR3nt: TGTGCCAGCAGCTTTGGGAGTAACTATGGCTACACCTTC; abundance: NA; d_gene: NA; v_gene: TRBV7-9; j_gene: TRBJ1-2
CDR3aa: CASSLAASGSAGELFF; CDR3nt: TGTGCCAGCAGCTTAGCGGCTAGCGGGAGTGCCGGGGAGCTGTTTTTT; abundance: NA; d_gene: TRBD2; v_gene: TRBV7-9; j_gene: TRBJ2-2
CDR3aa: CASTRGGAGTGGSPSPLHF; CDR3nt: TGTGCCAGTACCAGGGGTGGGGCCGGGACAGGGGGTTCCCCTTCACCCCTCCACTTT; abundance: once; d_gene: TRBD1; v_gene: TRBV19; j_gene: TRBJ1-6
CDR3aa: CASSSTDRGLSYTF; CDR3nt: TGTGCCAGCAGCTCAACCGACAGGGGCTTAAGCTACACCTTC; abundance: NA; d_gene: TRBD1; v_gene: TRBV11-3; j_gene: TRBJ1-2
CDR3aa: CASSSQTGRTYEQYF; CDR3nt: TGTGCCAGCAGTTCCCAGACAGGACGGACCTACGAGCAGTACTTC; abundance: NA; d_gene: NA; v_gene: TRBV28; j_gene: TRBJ2-7
CDR3aa: CASSQDYQTSWRTQYF; CDR3nt: TGCGCCAGCAGCCAAGATTACCAGACTAGTTGGCGTACGCAGTATTTT; abundance: NA; d_gene: NA; v_gene: TRBV4-3; j_gene: TRBJ2-3